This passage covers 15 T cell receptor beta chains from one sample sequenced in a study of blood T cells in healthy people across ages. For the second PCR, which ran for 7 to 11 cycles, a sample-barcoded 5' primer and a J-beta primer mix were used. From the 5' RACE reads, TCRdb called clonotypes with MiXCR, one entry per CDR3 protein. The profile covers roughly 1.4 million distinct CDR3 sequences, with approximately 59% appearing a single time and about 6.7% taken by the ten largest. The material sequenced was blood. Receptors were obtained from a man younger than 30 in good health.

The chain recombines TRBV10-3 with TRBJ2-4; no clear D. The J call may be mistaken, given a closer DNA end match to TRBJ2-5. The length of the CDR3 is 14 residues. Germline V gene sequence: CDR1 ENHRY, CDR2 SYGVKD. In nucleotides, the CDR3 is TGTGCCATCAGTGAGAACGCTAGGCAAGAGACCCAGTACTTC. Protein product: CAISENARQETQYF.

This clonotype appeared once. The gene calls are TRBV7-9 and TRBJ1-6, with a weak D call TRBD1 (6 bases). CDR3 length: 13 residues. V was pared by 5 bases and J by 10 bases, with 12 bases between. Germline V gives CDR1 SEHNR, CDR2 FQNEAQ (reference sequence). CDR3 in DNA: TGTGCCAGCAGCGTAGGACAGCCCTCACCCCTCCACTTT. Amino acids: CASSVGQPSPLHF.

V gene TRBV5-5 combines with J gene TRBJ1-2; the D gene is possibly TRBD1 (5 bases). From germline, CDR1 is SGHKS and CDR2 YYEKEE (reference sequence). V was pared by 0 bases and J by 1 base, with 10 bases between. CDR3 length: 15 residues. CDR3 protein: CASSLVIGGNYGYTF. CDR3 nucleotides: TGTGCCAGCAGCTTGGTTATCGGGGGTAACTATGGCTACACCTTC.

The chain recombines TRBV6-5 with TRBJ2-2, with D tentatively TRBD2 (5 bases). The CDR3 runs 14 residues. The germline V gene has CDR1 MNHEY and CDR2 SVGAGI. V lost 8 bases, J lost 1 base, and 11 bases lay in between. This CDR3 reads CASQRAWNTGELFF. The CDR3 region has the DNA TGTGCCAGCCAGAGGGCGTGGAACACCGGGGAGCTGTTTTTT.

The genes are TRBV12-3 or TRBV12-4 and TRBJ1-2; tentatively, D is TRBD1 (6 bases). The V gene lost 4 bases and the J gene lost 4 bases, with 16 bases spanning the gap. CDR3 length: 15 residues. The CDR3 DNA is TGTGCCAGCAGTTCCCCCCCGTTGGGGGCCTATGGCTACACCTTC. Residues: CASSSPPLGAYGYTF.

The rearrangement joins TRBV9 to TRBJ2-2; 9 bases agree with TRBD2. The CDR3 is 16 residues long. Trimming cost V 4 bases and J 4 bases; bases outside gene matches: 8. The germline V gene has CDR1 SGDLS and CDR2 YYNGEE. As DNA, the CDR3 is TGTGCCAGCAGCCGCCGGACTAGCGTCGGCACCGGGGAGCTGTTTTTT. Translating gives CASSRRTSVGTGELFF.

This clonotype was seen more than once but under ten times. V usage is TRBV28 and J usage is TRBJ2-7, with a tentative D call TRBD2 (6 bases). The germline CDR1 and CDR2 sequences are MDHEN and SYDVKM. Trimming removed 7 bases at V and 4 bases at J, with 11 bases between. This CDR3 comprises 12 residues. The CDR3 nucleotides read TGTGCCAGCAAGGGACTTTCATACGAGCAGTACTTC. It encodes CASKGLSYEQYF.

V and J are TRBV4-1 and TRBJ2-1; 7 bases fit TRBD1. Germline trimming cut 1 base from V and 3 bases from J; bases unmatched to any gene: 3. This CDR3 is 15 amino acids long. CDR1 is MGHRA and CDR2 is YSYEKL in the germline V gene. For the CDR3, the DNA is TGCGCCAGCAGCCAAGTGACAGGGTACTACAATGAGCAGTTCTTC. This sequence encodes CASSQVTGYYNEQFF.

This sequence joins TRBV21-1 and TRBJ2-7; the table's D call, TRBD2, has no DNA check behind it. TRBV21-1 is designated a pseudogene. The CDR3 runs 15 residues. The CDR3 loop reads CASSKRQRLAYEQYF. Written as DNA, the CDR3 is TGTGCCAGCAGCAAGCGACAGCGGCTGGCCTACGAGCAGTACTTC.

The CDR3 sequence: CASSDLTGDYEQYF. Here the CDR3 DNA reads TGCGCCAGCAGTGACCTTACAGGGGACTACGAGCAGTACTTC. The chain joins TRBV10-2 to TRBJ2-7; 7 bases line up with TRBD1. This CDR3 contains 14 residues. V trimming: 3 bases; J trimming: 3 bases; junction bases outside the gene matches: 5. Germline V CDR1 and CDR2: WSHSY, SAAADI.

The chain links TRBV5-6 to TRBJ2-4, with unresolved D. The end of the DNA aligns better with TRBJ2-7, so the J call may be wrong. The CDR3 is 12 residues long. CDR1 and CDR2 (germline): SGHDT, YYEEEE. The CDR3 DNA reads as TGTGCCAGCAGCTTACATCCGCACGAGCAGTACTTC. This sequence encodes CASSLHPHEQYF.

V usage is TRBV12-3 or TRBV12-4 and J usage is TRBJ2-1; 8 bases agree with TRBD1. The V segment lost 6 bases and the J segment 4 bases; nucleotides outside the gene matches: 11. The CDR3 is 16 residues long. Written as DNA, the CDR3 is TGTGCCAGCAGGCTAATCCTTGGACAGGGATACAATGAGCAGTTCTTC. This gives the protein CASRLILGQGYNEQFF.

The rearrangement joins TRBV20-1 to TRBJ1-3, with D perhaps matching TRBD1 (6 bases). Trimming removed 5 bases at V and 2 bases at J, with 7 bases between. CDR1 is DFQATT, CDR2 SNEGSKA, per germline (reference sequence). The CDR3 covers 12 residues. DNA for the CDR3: TGCAGTGCTGCAGGGGCTGGAAACACCATATATTTT. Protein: CSAAGAGNTIYF.

CDR3 sequence reads: CASSFGGTADTQYF. CDR3 sequence (DNA): TGTGCCAGCAGCTTTGGGGGTACGGCAGATACGCAGTATTTT. J is TRBJ2-3 and V is TRBV5-6; D is possibly TRBD1 or TRBD2 (5 bases each). CDR3 length: 14 amino acids. CDR1 and CDR2 from the germline V gene are SGHDT and YYEEEE. Trimming took 2 bases from V and 4 from J, leaving 11 bases between them.

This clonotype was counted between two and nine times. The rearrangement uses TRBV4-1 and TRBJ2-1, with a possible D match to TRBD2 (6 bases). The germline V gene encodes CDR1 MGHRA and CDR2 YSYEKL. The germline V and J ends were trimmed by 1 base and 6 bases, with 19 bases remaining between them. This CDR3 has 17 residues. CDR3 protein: CASSQAIQGGVGNEQFF. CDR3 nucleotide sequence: TGCGCCAGCAGCCAAGCAATCCAGGGAGGTGTTGGCAATGAGCAGTTCTTC.